Presented here are 17 T cell receptor beta chains from one specimen sequenced in a study of blood T cell repertoires in COVID-19 (TCRdb year 2020). Libraries were made using the immunoSEQ multiplex PCR assay. The table was pulled from immuneACCESS by TCRdb, which kept in-frame rearrangements only. Such tables lose some clones; where checked, under half of the loss comes from unresolved V genes, and the rest has no known cause. The sample data list 150,000 to 170,000 clones, and around 83% of these were observed just once. The ten largest clones represent less than 10% of the sample. The sequenced material came from peripheral blood. The source of these receptors is a woman in her sixties or seventies with COVID-19, enrolled during active disease.

V is TRBV29-1 and J is TRBJ1-5; D ambiguous. Trimming cost V 4 bases and J 2 bases, with 12 bases left between them. This CDR3 has 14 residues. The germline V gene encodes CDR1 SQVTM and CDR2 ANQGSEA. The CDR3 DNA sequence: TGCAGCGTTGGATCCCTGGGCGGCAATCAGCCCCAGCATTTT. Translating gives CSVGSLGGNQPQHF. Full variable domain (missing parts from reference TRBV29-1 and TRBJ1-5): SAVISQKPSRDICQRGTSLTIQCQVDSQVTMMFWYRQQPGQSLTLIATANQGSEATYESGFVIDKFPISRPNLTFSTLTVSNMSPEDSSIYLCSVGSLGGNQPQHFGDGTRLSIL.

The genes are TRBV7-9 and TRBJ1-2; TRBD1 aligns across 8 bases. The CDR3 has 15 residues. Germline CDR1 SEHNR, CDR2 FQNEAQ (reference sequence). With V trimmed by 6 bases and J by 2 bases, 8 bases remained unmatched. The CDR3 reads CASSFSGGSNYGYTF. In nucleotides, the CDR3 is TGTGCCAGCAGTTTCTCAGGGGGCTCCAACTATGGCTACACCTTC.

The J gene is TRBJ1-2, the V gene TRBV24-1; 7 bases are shared with TRBD1. Germline trimming cut 2 bases from V and 1 base from J; bases unmatched to any gene: 3. Germline assignment: CDR1 KGHDR and CDR2 SFDVKD. The CDR3 has 15 amino acids. CDR3 residues: CATSDSGGRNYGYTF. CDR3 coding DNA: TGTGCCACCAGTGATTCAGGGGGACGTAACTATGGCTACACCTTC.

The gene calls are TRBV6-1 and TRBJ1-4; 8 positions agree with TRBD1. Germline assignment: CDR1 MNHNS and CDR2 SASEGT. V was pared by 1 base and J by 3 bases, with 7 bases of the junction left unmatched. The length of the CDR3 is 17 residues. In DNA, the CDR3 is TGTGCCAGCAGTGAAGGGACAGGGTTTGCAGCTAATGAAAAACTGTTTTTT. Its translation is CASSEGTGFAANEKLFF.

CDR3 nucleotide sequence: TGTGCCAGTAGCCCACAGGGGATAGCCGGGGAGCTGTTTTTT. It encodes CASSPQGIAGELFF. The chain combines TRBV19 with TRBJ2-2; 7 bases map to TRBD1. The CDR3 sequence is 14 residues long. Germline V gives CDR1 LNHDA, CDR2 SQIVND (reference sequence). V shed 6 bases and J 6 bases; nucleotides not matched to a gene: 7.

The chain is built from TRBV4-2 and TRBJ2-5, with 8 bases matching TRBD1. The V segment lost 1 base and the J segment 2 bases; nucleotides outside the gene matches: 6. The CDR3 runs 16 residues. The germline V gene encodes CDR1 LGHNA and CDR2 YNFKEQ. CDR3 protein: CASSQGTGPYQETQYF. CDR3 DNA: TGTGCCAGCAGCCAAGGGACAGGGCCATATCAAGAGACCCAGTACTTC.

The chain combines TRBV19 with TRBJ2-2; 7 bases match TRBD1. Germline lookup yields CDR1 LNHDA and CDR2 SQIVND (reference sequence). Trimming at V came to 4 bases and at J to 5 bases, leaving 7 bases not matched to a gene. CDR3 size: 15 residues. CDR3 residues: CASSKMTGMTGELFF. CDR3 sequence (DNA): TGTGCCAGTAGTAAAATGACAGGGATGACCGGGGAGCTGTTTTTT.

About this clone: A read error may produce the germline difference seen at one junction end. The V gene is TRBV7-7, the J gene TRBJ2-1, with D unresolved. Germline-derived CDR1 and CDR2 are SSHAT and FNYEAQ (reference sequence). The CDR3 contains 14 residues. In DNA, the CDR3 is TGTGCTAGCAGCTTCGGATTGCGGCGGCCGGAGCAGTTCTTC. The encoded protein is CASSFGLRRPEQFF.

The chain carries TRBV11-3 and TRBJ2-4; D perhaps matches TRBD1 (5 bases). CDR1 SGHNT and CDR2 YENEEA come from the germline V gene. Trimming took 5 bases from V and 0 from J, leaving 11 bases between them. The CDR3 is made up of 15 amino acids. The CDR3 sequence: CASSPRQLAKNIQYF. CDR3 DNA sequence: TGTGCCAGCAGCCCCCGACAGCTAGCCAAAAACATTCAGTACTTC.

The J gene is TRBJ1-1, the V gene TRBV6-5, with D unclear. The CDR3 contains 15 residues. Germline CDR1 and CDR2: MNHEY and SVGAGI. Trimming pared 4 bases from V and 1 base from J, leaving 13 bases between. DNA for the CDR3: TGTGCCAGCAGTTCACCCCGGGAGGGGAACACTGAAGCTTTCTTT. Protein product: CASSSPREGNTEAFF.

The rearrangement joins TRBV5-1 to TRBJ2-2; 11 bases fit TRBD2. The CDR3 is 16 amino acids. The V segment lost 4 bases and the J segment 1 base; nucleotides outside the gene matches: 3. Germline loops: CDR1 SGHRS, CDR2 YFSETQ. CDR3 coding DNA: TGCGCCAGCAGCCGAGGACTAGCGGGGAACACCGGGGAGCTGTTTTTT. This gives the protein CASSRGLAGNTGELFF.

The chain has TRBV11-3 and TRBJ2-2; D might be TRBD1 (5 bases). The V gene lost 7 bases and the J gene lost 3 bases, with 12 bases spanning the gap. Looked up from germline, CDR1 is SGHNT and CDR2 is YENEEA. The CDR3 is made up of 14 amino acids. As DNA, the CDR3 is TGTGCCAGCACGTCACAGGCGGACACCGGGGAGCTGTTTTTT. As protein: CASTSQADTGELFF.

The J gene is TRBJ1-1, the V gene TRBV5-6, with D possibly TRBD1 on 6 matching bases. This CDR3 comprises 13 residues. The germline CDR1 and CDR2 sequences are SGHDT and YYEEEE. V gave up 0 bases and J gave up 5 bases, with 8 bases separating them. CDR3 amino acids: CASSLDRDTEAFF. The CDR3 bases are TGTGCCAGCAGCTTGGACAGGGATACTGAAGCTTTCTTT.

This chain uses TRBV19 with TRBJ2-1; unclear D gene. CDR3 size: 12 residues. The ends were cut back, 5 bases at V and 4 bases at J, with 6 bases in the middle. Germline V gene data show CDR1 as LNHDA and CDR2 as SQIVND (reference sequence). Written as DNA, the CDR3 is TGTGCCAGTAGTGGGCAGTACAATGAGCAGTTCTTC. This sequence encodes CASSGQYNEQFF.

V is TRBV9 and J is TRBJ1-1; D is perhaps TRBD1 (6 bases). CDR3 length: 13 amino acids. Per germline, CDR1 SGDLS and CDR2 YYNGEE. Trimming cost V 4 bases and J 4 bases, with 11 bases left between them. Here the CDR3 reads CASSQTGSTEAFF. For the CDR3, the DNA is TGTGCCAGCAGCCAAACAGGGAGCACTGAAGCTTTCTTT.

The chain carries TRBV5-1 and TRBJ1-3, with 9 bases fitting TRBD1. The germline gives CDR1 SGHRS, CDR2 YFSETQ. This CDR3 region has 15 residues. With V trimmed by 4 bases and J by 0 bases, 2 bases remained unmatched. The CDR3: CASSGTGNSGNTIYF. As DNA, the CDR3 is TGCGCCAGCAGCGGGACAGGGAACTCTGGAAACACCATATATTTT.

V gene TRBV7-9 combines with J gene TRBJ1-1; D is possibly TRBD1 (6 bases). Germline CDR1 SEHNR, CDR2 FQNEAQ (reference sequence). V was shortened by 6 bases and J by 2 bases, with 10 bases between the two germline ends. The CDR3 covers 13 residues. CDR3 coding DNA: TGTGCCAGCAGTTTACAGGGAAACACTGAAGCTTTCTTT. It specifies CASSLQGNTEAFF.